The next 26 T cell receptor beta chains were all read from a single sample in a study of shared clonotypes between healthy human individuals. Data came from immunoSEQ multiplex PCR; TCRdb stores just in-frame clones and leaves some out. This table holds roughly 2.2 million clones, around 93% found once. Material: naive CD4+ T cells from PBMCs. Subset defined: CD45RA+ positively selected. The receptors derive from a man between 18 and 29 years old in good health. Some clones in this sample may be carry-over from other donors' samples.

This chain connects TRBV6-6 to TRBJ1-2; 7 bases line up with TRBD1. Germline CDR1 MNHNY, CDR2 SVGAGI (reference sequence). The CDR3 extends over 14 amino acids. V was clipped by 4 bases and J by 5 bases; unmatched bases: 7. The CDR3 sequence is CASSSGQASYGYTF. The CDR3 DNA is TGTGCCAGCAGTTCCGGACAGGCGTCATATGGCTACACCTTC.

The chain is built from TRBV4-1 and TRBJ1-5; D not resolved. Per germline, CDR1 MGHRA and CDR2 YSYEKL. The germline V and J ends were trimmed by 1 base and 0 bases, with 10 bases remaining between them. The length of the CDR3 is 16 residues. The CDR3 DNA reads as TGCGCCAGCAGCCAAGTGGCGGGATATAGCAATCAGCCCCAGCATTTT. This encodes CASSQVAGYSNQPQHF.

J is TRBJ2-2 and V is TRBV27; 9 bases match TRBD1. This CDR3 region has 18 residues. Germline CDR1 reads MNHEY; CDR2 reads SMNVEV (reference sequence). J gave up 2 bases and V 6 bases, and 13 bases lay outside the gene matches. The CDR3 nucleotides are TGTGCCAGCAGCCTACTCCCCGGGACAGGGAAAAACACCGGGGAGCTGTTTTTT. It codes for CASSLLPGTGKNTGELFF.

The chain couples TRBV6-5 to TRBJ2-5; a possible D gene is TRBD2 (6 bases). Germline V gene sequence: CDR1 MNHEY, CDR2 SVGAGI. V was shortened by 6 bases and J by 4 bases, with 12 bases between the two germline ends. The CDR3 contains 13 residues. The DNA for the CDR3 is TGTGCCAGCAGCTGGAGGGTCGGAGAGACCCAGTACTTC. Amino acid sequence: CASSWRVGETQYF.

This chain connects TRBV5-1 to TRBJ1-1, with TRBD1 as a possible D gene (5 bases). V shed 0 bases and J shed 1 base, with 10 bases lying between them. The germline V gene has CDR1 SGHRS and CDR2 YFSETQ. The CDR3 runs to 15 residues. This CDR3 reads CASSLGLGTNTEAFF. CDR3 nucleotides: TGCGCCAGCAGCTTGGGGCTAGGGACGAACACTGAAGCTTTCTTT.

The DNA for the CDR3 is TGTGCCAGCAGCTATAAGGGACAGGAGACCGGGGAGCTGTTTTTT. Its translation is CASSYKGQETGELFF. The chain combines TRBV5-4 with TRBJ2-2, with 8 bases identical to TRBD1. V shed 3 bases and J 5 bases; nucleotides not matched to a gene: 6. The germline V gene has CDR1 SGHNT and CDR2 YYREEE (reference sequence). The CDR3 spans 15 residues.

The chain links TRBV7-9 to TRBJ2-2; D gene uncertain. V lost 2 bases and J lost 6, with 10 bases in between. This CDR3 is 14 amino acids long. CDR1 is SEHNR and CDR2 is FQNEAQ in the germline V gene (reference sequence). CDR3 DNA sequence: TGTGCCAGCAGCTTAAATTCTATGGCCGGGGAGCTGTTTTTT. It encodes CASSLNSMAGELFF.

J is TRBJ2-3 and V is TRBV9; TRBD1 matches 9 bases. Per the germline V gene, CDR1 is SGDLS and CDR2 is YYNGEE. The trim removed 0 bases at V and 4 bases at J, leaving 6 bases unmatched. CDR3 length: 16 residues. The DNA of the CDR3 is TGTGCCAGCAGCGTAGCCGGGACAGGGAACTCAGATACGCAGTATTTT. Amino acids: CASSVAGTGNSDTQYF.

This clone was observed a single time. This sequence joins TRBV5-6 and TRBJ1-2; D unclear. CDR1 SGHDT and CDR2 YYEEEE come from the germline V gene. There are 15 residues in the CDR3. V lost 10 bases, J lost 1 base, and 20 bases lay in between. CDR3 in amino acids: CACPSRPPGNYGYTF. In nucleotides, the CDR3 is TGTGCCTGTCCCTCTCGGCCGCCCGGTAACTATGGCTACACCTTC. The variable domain in full, with the rest retrieved from reference TRBV5-6 and TRBJ1-2, is DAGVTQSPTHLIKTRGQQVTLRCSPKSGHDTVSWYQQALGQGPQFIFQYYEEEERQRGNFPDRFSGHQFPNYSSELNVNALLLGDSALYLCACPSRPPGNYGYTFGSGTRLTVV.

Notes on this clone: The same CDR3 also results from other DNA sequences found in this sample. The chain couples TRBV9 to TRBJ2-1; D uncertain. In germline, CDR1 is SGDLS, CDR2 YYNGEE. This CDR3 has 16 residues. V was clipped by 0 bases and J by 0 bases, with 10 bases between them. The chain's CDR3 is CASSVGGISSYNEQFF. The CDR3 DNA is TGTGCCAGCAGCGTAGGTGGGATCAGCTCCTACAATGAGCAGTTCTTC.

The chain couples TRBV6-1 to TRBJ1-4; D might be TRBD1 (6 bases). Per the germline V gene, CDR1 is MNHNS and CDR2 is SASEGT. CDR3 size: 14 residues. Trimming pared 4 bases from V and 8 bases from J, leaving 14 bases between. The CDR3 protein is CASSGTVGYEKLFF. The CDR3 nucleotides read TGTGCCAGCAGTGGGACAGTCGGTTACGAAAAACTGTTTTTT.

The rearrangement links TRBV5-6 to TRBJ2-1; weak D call: TRBD2 (6 bases). Trimming pared 4 bases from V and 4 bases from J, leaving 24 bases between. The V gene's germline CDR1 is SGHDT and CDR2 YYEEEE. This CDR3 contains 18 residues. CDR3 coding DNA: TGTGCCAGCAGCAACACCGGGGGATTAAGCGGGCCATACAATGAGCAGTTCTTC. Translating it yields CASSNTGGLSGPYNEQFF.

V is TRBV7-9 and J is TRBJ2-3; the match to TRBD1 covers 7 bases. The CDR3 runs to 15 residues. Germline V lookup: CDR1 SEHNR, CDR2 FQNEAQ (reference sequence). V was clipped by 7 bases and J by 0 bases; unmatched bases: 7. In nucleotides, the CDR3 is TGTGCCAGCAACCTCGACAGGGCTAGCACAGATACGCAGTATTTT. It yields the protein CASNLDRASTDTQYF.

The chain has TRBV5-4 and TRBJ1-1; D perhaps matches TRBD1 (6 bases). This CDR3 is built from 17 residues. Trimming took off 3 bases at V and 4 bases at J, with 22 bases between the two ends. Germline CDR1 SGHNT, CDR2 YYREEE (reference sequence). CDR3 amino acids: CASSSKGGTGSSTEAFF. DNA for the CDR3: TGTGCCAGCAGCTCAAAGGGGGGCACAGGTTCCAGCACTGAAGCTTTCTTT.

The chain is built from TRBV5-1 and TRBJ2-2, with TRBD1 as a possible D gene (7 bases). Trimming took off 3 bases at V and 6 bases at J, with 21 bases between the two ends. CDR3 size: 17 residues. Germline V gives CDR1 SGHRS, CDR2 YFSETQ. Here the CDR3 reads CASSSSGGAQGAGELFF. In nucleotides, the CDR3 is TGCGCCAGCAGCTCTTCCGGCGGGGCTCAGGGGGCCGGGGAGCTGTTTTTT.

The chain combines TRBV14 with TRBJ1-4, with 8 bases identical to TRBD1. V dropped 3 bases and J dropped 5; count of bases not matched to a gene: 8. The CDR3 extends over 16 amino acids. CDR1 and CDR2 from the germline V gene are SGHDN and FVKESK. CDR3 coding DNA: TGTGCCAGCAGCCAGTTACAGACAGGGGTGAATGAAAAACTGTTTTTT. This codes for CASSQLQTGVNEKLFF.

The CDR3 spells CASKQGAITDTQYF. Written as DNA, the CDR3 is TGCGCCAGCAAACAAGGGGCGATCACAGATACGCAGTATTTT. The chain uses TRBV5-1 and TRBJ2-3, with TRBD1 as a possible D gene (5 bases). The CDR3 has 14 amino acids. The V gene lost 6 bases and the J gene lost 2 bases, with 13 bases spanning the gap. Per the germline V gene, CDR1 is SGHRS and CDR2 is YFSETQ.

The chain joins TRBV5-4 to TRBJ2-1; tentatively, D is TRBD2 (7 bases). The V and J ends lost 4 bases and 12 bases respectively, with 20 bases between them. Looked up from germline, CDR1 is SGHNT and CDR2 is YYREEE (reference sequence). This CDR3 comprises 14 residues. The CDR3 region has the DNA TGTGCCAGCAGCGGGGGCGGGAGAAAACACGGGCAGTTCTTC. This translates into CASSGGGRKHGQFF.

This clone showed up just a few times. Additional DNA sequences in this sample encode the identical CDR3. The rearrangement links TRBV7-9 to TRBJ1-5; D possibly corresponds to TRBD1 (5 bases). V was trimmed by 5 bases and J by 4 bases, leaving 15 bases between them. This CDR3 is 15 amino acids long. Germline V gene data show CDR1 as SEHNR and CDR2 as FQNEAQ (reference sequence). The CDR3: CASSPGQGGNQPQHF. The CDR3, as DNA: TGTGCCAGCAGCCCTGGGCAGGGAGGGAATCAGCCCCAGCATTTT.

The J gene is TRBJ2-3, the V gene TRBV5-4; 8 bases fit TRBD2. This CDR3 contains 17 residues. J was trimmed by 1 base and V by 6 bases; bases with no gene match: 13. CDR1 SGHNT and CDR2 YYREEE come from the germline V gene (reference sequence). The CDR3 loop reads CASNRGRRGLGTDTQYF. For the CDR3, the DNA is TGTGCCAGCAACAGAGGTCGGCGGGGACTAGGCACAGATACGCAGTATTTT.

This chain links TRBV2 with TRBJ2-2, with unresolved D. Deletions cut 2 bases from V and 4 bases from J, with 11 bases between. The length of the CDR3 is 15 residues. The V gene's germline CDR1 is SNHLY and CDR2 FYNNEI. The CDR3, as DNA: TGTGCCAGCAGTGAATCCAGCTGGGGCACCGGGGAGCTGTTTTTT. It translates to CASSESSWGTGELFF.

The V gene is TRBV7-2, the J gene TRBJ2-3; D is possibly TRBD1 (6 bases). This CDR3 spans 16 amino acids. V lost 2 bases to trimming and J lost 2 bases, with 14 bases between them. The germline CDR1 and CDR2 sequences are SGHTA and FQGNSA. The CDR3 nucleotides read TGTGCCAGCAGCTTATTTGAGACAGGACACACAGATACGCAGTATTTT. The encoded protein is CASSLFETGHTDTQYF.

This rearrangement joins TRBV11-1 to TRBJ2-1; D not certain. V lost 1 base and J 7 bases, leaving 8 bases between the germline ends. The germline V gene has CDR1 SGHAT and CDR2 FQDESV (reference sequence). The CDR3 loop spans 13 amino acids. CDR3: CASSLDRINEQFF. The CDR3 DNA reads as TGTGCCAGCAGCTTAGATAGGATTAATGAGCAGTTCTTC.

The chain uses TRBV5-1 and TRBJ2-3; no reliable D call. This CDR3 comprises 14 residues. V lost 5 bases, J lost 2 bases, and 12 bases lay in between. Germline V CDR1 and CDR2: SGHRS, YFSETQ. The CDR3 DNA reads as TGCGCCAGCAGTAACCCAGAGGACACAGATACGCAGTATTTT. It encodes CASSNPEDTDTQYF.

The V and J genes are TRBV5-4 and TRBJ1-3; TRBD1 might be the D (5 bases). CDR1 SGHNT and CDR2 YYREEE come from the germline V gene (reference sequence). The CDR3 is 18 residues long. The V end was cut by 4 bases, the J end by 0 bases, with 20 bases between. This CDR3 reads CASSEEGKGPPSGNTIYF. CDR3 coding DNA: TGTGCCAGCAGCGAGGAGGGGAAGGGGCCACCCTCTGGAAACACCATATATTTT.

The chain uses TRBV6-6 and TRBJ2-2; possible D gene TRBD2, 6 bases. Germline CDR1 and CDR2: MNHNY and SVGAGI (reference sequence). CDR3 length: 16 amino acids. The V end lost 6 bases, the J end lost 5 bases, and 19 bases lay between the germline ends. The CDR3 nucleotides read TGTGCCAGCAGGGGTCGGCACACCGGGGGAACCGGGGAGCTGTTTTTT. The encoded protein is CASRGRHTGGTGELFF.